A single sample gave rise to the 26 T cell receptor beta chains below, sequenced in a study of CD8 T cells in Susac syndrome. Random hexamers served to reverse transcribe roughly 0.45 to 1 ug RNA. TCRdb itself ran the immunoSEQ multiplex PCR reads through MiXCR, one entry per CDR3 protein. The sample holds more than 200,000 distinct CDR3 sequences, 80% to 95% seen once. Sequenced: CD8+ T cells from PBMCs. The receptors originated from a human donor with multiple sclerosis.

CDR3 protein: CASRAAGSYNEQFF. The CDR3 nucleotides are TGTGCCAGTAGAGCAGCGGGATCCTACAATGAGCAGTTCTTC. V and J are TRBV19 and TRBJ2-1; 7 nucleotides line up with TRBD2. The CDR3 has 14 amino acids. V trimming: 6 bases; J trimming: 1 base; junction bases outside the gene matches: 3. Looked up from germline, CDR1 is LNHDA and CDR2 is SQIVND (reference sequence). Drawing the rest from reference TRBV19 and TRBJ2-1, the complete variable domain is DGGITQSPKYLFRKEGQNVTLSCEQNLNHDAMYWYRQDPGQGLRLIYYSQIVNDFQKGDIAEGYSVSREKKESFPLTVTSAQKNPTAFYLCASRAAGSYNEQFFGPGTRLTVL.

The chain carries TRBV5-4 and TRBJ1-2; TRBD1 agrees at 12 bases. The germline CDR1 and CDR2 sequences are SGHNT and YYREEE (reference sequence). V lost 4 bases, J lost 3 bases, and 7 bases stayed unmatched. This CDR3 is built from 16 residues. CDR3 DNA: TGTGCCAGCAGCGATAGGGGACAGGGGGCTTACTATGGCTACACCTTC. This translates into CASSDRGQGAYYGYTF.

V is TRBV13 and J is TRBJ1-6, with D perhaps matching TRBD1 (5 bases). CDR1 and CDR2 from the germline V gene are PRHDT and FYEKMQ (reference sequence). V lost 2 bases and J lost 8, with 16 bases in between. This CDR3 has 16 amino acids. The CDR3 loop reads CASSLSGHRQDSPLHF. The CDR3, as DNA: TGTGCCAGCAGCTTAAGTGGGCACAGGCAAGATTCACCCCTCCACTTT. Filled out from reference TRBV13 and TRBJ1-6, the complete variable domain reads AAGVIQSPRHLIKEKRETATLKCYPIPRHDTVYWYQQGPGQDPQFLISFYEKMQSDKGSIPDRFSAQQFSDYHSELNMSSLELGDSALYFCASSLSGHRQDSPLHFGNGTRLTVT.

The CDR3 here is CASSFLIIPEQFF. CDR3 DNA sequence: TGTGCCAGCAGCTTCTTGATCATCCCTGAGCAGTTCTTC. The V and J genes are TRBV5-8 and TRBJ2-1; D is undetermined. Germline assignment: CDR1 SGHTS and CDR2 YDEGEE. This CDR3 contains 13 residues. V lost 2 bases and J 9 bases, leaving 12 bases between the germline ends.

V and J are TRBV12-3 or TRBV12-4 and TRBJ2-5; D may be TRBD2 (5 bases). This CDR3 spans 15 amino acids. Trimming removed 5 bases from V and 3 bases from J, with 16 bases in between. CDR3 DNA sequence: TGTGCCAGCAGTCCTTCGGCCTTGCGGGAAGAGACCCAGTACTTC. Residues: CASSPSALREETQYF.

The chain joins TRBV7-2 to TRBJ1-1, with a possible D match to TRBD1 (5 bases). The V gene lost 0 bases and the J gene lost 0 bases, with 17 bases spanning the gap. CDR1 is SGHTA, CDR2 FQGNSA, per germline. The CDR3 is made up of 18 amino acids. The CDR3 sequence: CASSLAPGESILNTEAFF. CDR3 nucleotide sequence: TGTGCCAGCAGCTTAGCGCCGGGGGAGTCAATTTTGAACACTGAAGCTTTCTTT.

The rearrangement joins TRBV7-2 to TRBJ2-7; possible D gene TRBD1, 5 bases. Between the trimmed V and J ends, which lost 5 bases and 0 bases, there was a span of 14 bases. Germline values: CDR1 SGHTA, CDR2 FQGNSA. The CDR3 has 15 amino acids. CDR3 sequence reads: CASSAGPYRSYEQYF. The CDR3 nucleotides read TGTGCCAGCAGCGCAGGGCCTTACCGCTCCTACGAGCAGTACTTC. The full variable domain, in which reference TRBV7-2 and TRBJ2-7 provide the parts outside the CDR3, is GAGVSQSPSNKVTEKGKDVELRCDPISGHTALYWYRQSLGQGLEFLIYFQGNSAPDKSGLPSDRFSAERTGGSVSTLTIQRTQQEDSAVYLCASSAGPYRSYEQYFGPGTRLTVT.

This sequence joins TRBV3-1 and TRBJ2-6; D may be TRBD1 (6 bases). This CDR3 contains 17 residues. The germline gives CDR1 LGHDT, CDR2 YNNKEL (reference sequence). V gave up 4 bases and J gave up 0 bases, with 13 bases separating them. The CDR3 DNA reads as TGTGCCAGCAGCCTCCCGGACAGTCACTCTGGGGCCAACGTCCTGACTTTC. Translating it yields CASSLPDSHSGANVLTF. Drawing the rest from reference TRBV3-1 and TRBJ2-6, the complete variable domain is DTAVSQTPKYLVTQMGNDKSIKCEQNLGHDTMYWYKQDSKKFLKIMFSYNNKELIINETVPNRFSPKSPDKAHLNLHINSLELGDSAVYFCASSLPDSHSGANVLTFGAGSRLTVL.

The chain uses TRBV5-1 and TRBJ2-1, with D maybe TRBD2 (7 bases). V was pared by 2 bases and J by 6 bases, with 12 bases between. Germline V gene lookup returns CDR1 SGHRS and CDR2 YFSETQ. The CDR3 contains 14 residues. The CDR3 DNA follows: TGCGCCAGCAGCTTCGAGGGGGAGGGCAATGAGCAGTTCTTC. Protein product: CASSFEGEGNEQFF.

DNA of the CDR3: TGTGCCAGCAGGTCCCAGGGACTAGCGGCCGAGCAGTACTTC. Protein sequence: CASRSQGLAAEQYF. V is TRBV11-2 and J is TRBJ2-7, with 11 bases identical to TRBD2. The junction had 7 bases not matched to a gene; V was cut back by 6 bases and J by 6 bases. The CDR3 is 14 residues long. Germline CDR1 is SGHAT and CDR2 is FQNNGV. Combining the CDR3 with reference TRBV11-2 and TRBJ2-7 gives the whole variable domain EAGVAQSPRYKIIEKRQSVAFWCNPISGHATLYWYQQILGQGPKLLIQFQNNGVVDDSQLPKDRFSAERLKGVDSTLKIQPAKLEDSAVYLCASRSQGLAAEQYFGPGTRLTVT.

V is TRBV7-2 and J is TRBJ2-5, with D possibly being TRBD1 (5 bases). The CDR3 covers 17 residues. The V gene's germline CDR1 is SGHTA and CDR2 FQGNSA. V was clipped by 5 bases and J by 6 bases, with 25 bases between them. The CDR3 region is CASSLSHGAVVAKTQYF. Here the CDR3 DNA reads TGTGCCAGCAGCCTTTCCCATGGGGCTGTGGTCGCGAAGACCCAGTACTTC.

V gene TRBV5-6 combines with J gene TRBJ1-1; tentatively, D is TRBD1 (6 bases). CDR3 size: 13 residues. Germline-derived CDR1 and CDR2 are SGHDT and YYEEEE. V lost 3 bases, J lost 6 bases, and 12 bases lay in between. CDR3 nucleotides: TGTGCCAGCAGCTCTGGGACATTCGCTGAAGCTTTCTTT. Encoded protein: CASSSGTFAEAFF.

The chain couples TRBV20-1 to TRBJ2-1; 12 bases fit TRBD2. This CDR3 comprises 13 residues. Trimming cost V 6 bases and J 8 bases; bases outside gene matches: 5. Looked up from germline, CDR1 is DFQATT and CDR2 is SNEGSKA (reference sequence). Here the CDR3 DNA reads TGCAGTGCGCGGACTAGCGGGGAGGATGAGCAGTTCTTC. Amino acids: CSARTSGEDEQFF.

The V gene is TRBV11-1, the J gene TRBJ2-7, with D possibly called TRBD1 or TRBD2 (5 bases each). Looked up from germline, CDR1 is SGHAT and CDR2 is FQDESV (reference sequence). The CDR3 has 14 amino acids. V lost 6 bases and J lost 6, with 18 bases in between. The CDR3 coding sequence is TGTGCCAGCAGTGACCGATTATCGAGGGGCGAGCAGTACTTC. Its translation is CASSDRLSRGEQYF.

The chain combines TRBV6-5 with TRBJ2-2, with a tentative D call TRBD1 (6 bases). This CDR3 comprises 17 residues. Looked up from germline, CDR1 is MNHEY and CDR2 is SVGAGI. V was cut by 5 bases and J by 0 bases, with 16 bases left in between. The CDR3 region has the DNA TGTGCCAGCAGTAACGACCCGGGACAACCGAACACCGGGGAGCTGTTTTTT. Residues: CASSNDPGQPNTGELFF.

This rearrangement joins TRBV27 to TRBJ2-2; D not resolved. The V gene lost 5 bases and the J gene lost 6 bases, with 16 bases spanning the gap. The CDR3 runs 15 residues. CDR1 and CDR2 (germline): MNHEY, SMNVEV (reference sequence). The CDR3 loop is CASSPRRSQSGELFF. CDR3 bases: TGTGCCAGCAGTCCCAGGAGAAGCCAATCCGGGGAGCTGTTTTTT.

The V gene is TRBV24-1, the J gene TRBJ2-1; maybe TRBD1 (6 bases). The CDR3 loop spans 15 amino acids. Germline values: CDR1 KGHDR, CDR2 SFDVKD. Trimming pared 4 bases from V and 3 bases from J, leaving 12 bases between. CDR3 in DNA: TGTGCCACCAGTGACCCCGGGACACTCTACAATGAGCAGTTCTTC. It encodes CATSDPGTLYNEQFF.

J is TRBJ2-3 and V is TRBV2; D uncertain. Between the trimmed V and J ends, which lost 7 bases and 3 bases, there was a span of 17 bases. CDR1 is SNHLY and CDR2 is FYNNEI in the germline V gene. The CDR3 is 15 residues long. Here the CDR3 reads CASTRRPLRTDTQYF. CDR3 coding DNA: TGTGCCAGCACTAGACGGCCGCTAAGAACAGATACGCAGTATTTT.

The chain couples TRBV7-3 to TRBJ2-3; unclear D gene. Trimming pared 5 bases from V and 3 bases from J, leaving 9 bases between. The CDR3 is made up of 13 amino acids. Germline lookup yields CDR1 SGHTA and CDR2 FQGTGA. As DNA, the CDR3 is TGTGCCAGCAGCCCCTACCGAACAGATACGCAGTATTTT. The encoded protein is CASSPYRTDTQYF.

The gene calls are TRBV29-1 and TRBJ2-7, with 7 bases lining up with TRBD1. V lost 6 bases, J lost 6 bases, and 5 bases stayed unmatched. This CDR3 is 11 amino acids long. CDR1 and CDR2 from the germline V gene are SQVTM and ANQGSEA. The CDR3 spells CSVRQGLEQYF. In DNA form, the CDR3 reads TGCAGCGTCCGACAGGGCCTCGAGCAGTACTTC.

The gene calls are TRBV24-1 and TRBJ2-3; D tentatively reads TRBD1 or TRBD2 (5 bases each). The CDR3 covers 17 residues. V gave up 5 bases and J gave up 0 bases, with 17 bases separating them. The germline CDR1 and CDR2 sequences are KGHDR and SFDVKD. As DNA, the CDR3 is TGTGCCACCAGTGCTTCAGTTTTAGGGACCAGCACAGATACGCAGTATTTT. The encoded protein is CATSASVLGTSTDTQYF.

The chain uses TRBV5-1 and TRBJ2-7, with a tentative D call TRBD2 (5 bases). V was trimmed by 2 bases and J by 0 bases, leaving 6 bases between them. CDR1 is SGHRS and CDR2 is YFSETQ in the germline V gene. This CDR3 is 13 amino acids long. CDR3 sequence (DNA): TGCGCCAGCAGCTTCGGGGACTCCTACGAGCAGTACTTC. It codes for CASSFGDSYEQYF.

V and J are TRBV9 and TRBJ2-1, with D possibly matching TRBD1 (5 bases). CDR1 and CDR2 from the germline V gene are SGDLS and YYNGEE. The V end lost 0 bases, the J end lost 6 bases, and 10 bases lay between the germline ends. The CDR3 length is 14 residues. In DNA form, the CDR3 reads TGTGCCAGCAGCGTAGTACTTCAGGGCAATGAGCAGTTCTTC. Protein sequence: CASSVVLQGNEQFF.

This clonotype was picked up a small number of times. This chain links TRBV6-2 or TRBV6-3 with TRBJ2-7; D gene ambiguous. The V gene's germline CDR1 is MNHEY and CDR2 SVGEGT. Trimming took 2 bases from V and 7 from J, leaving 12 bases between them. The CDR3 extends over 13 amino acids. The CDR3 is CASSYLGLREQYF. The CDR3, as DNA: TGTGCCAGCAGTTACCTGGGATTACGGGAGCAGTACTTC.

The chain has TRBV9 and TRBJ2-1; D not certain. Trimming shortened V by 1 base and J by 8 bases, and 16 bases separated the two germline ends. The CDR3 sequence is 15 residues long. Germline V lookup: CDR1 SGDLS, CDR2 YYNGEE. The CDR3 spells CASSVSFSSADEQFF. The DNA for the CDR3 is TGTGCCAGCAGCGTAAGTTTCAGCAGCGCAGATGAGCAGTTCTTC.

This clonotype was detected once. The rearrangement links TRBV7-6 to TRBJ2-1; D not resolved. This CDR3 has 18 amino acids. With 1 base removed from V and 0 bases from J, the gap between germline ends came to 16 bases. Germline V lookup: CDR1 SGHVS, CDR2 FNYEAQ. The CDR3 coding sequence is TGTGCCAGCAGCTTAGGGCCGAGCGAGTTGGCCTCCTACAATGAGCAGTTCTTC. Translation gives CASSLGPSELASYNEQFF.